The rows below give T cell receptor beta chains drawn from one sample of a study of T cell repertoires in cytomegalovirus infection. Using its own MiXCR run on the reads, TCRdb lists one record per CDR3 protein. The sample records fewer than 250,000 distinct CDR3 sequences, around an eighth being singletons. Source material: PBMCs. The receptors here all came from a human donor in good health (CMV status not recorded). Some clones in this sample may be carry-over from other donors' samples. Both conserved end residues are part of each CDR3. Fields, in order: clone size, D gene, J gene, V gene, CDR3 protein, CDR3 DNA. D genes are given only for firm matches. Where a row states a size, it is once, few, many or the class of an expanded clone; other rows omit it.

clone_size: -; d_call: -; j_call: TRBJ1-1; v_call: TRBV10-3; cdr3_aa: CAISGGPNTEAFF; cdr3_nt: TGTGCCATCAGTGGTGGGCCGAACACTGAAGCTTTCTTT
clone_size: -; d_call: -; j_call: TRBJ1-1; v_call: TRBV3-1; cdr3_aa: CASSPNGRVNTEAFF; cdr3_nt: TGTGCCAGCAGCCCTAATGGGCGGGTGAACACTGAAGCTTTCTTT
clone_size: -; d_call: TRBD1; j_call: TRBJ2-7; v_call: TRBV12-3/TRBV12-4; cdr3_aa: CASSFRQGAEQYF; cdr3_nt: TGTGCCAGCAGTTTTCGGCAGGGGGCCGAGCAGTACTTC
clone_size: few; d_call: -; j_call: TRBJ1-6; v_call: TRBV9; cdr3_aa: CASSSTLDSPLHF; cdr3_nt: TGTGCCAGCAGCTCGACCCTGGATTCACCCCTCCACTTT
clone_size: many; d_call: -; j_call: TRBJ2-3; v_call: TRBV7-2; cdr3_aa: CASSLEEVPMDTQYF; cdr3_nt: TGTGCCAGCAGCTTAGAAGAGGTGCCGATGGATACGCAGTATTTT
clone_size: many; d_call: -; j_call: TRBJ2-7; v_call: TRBV7-2; cdr3_aa: CASSLQGGISYEQYF; cdr3_nt: TGTGCCAGCAGCTTACAGGGCGGGATCTCCTACGAGCAGTACTTC
clone_size: many; d_call: -; j_call: TRBJ1-5; v_call: TRBV7-8; cdr3_aa: CASSLAHRNSNQPQHF; cdr3_nt: TGTGCCAGCAGCTTAGCCCACCGCAATAGCAATCAGCCCCAGCATTTT
clone_size: many; d_call: TRBD2; j_call: TRBJ2-2; v_call: TRBV7-2; cdr3_aa: CASSLNLAGGTGGELFF; cdr3_nt: TGTGCCAGCAGCTTAAATCTAGCGGGAGGAACGGGCGGGGAGCTGTTTTTT
clone_size: -; d_call: -; j_call: TRBJ1-4; v_call: TRBV19; cdr3_aa: CAARKQNNEKLFF; cdr3_nt: TGTGCCGCAAGGAAACAGAATAATGAAAAACTGTTTTTT
clone_size: -; d_call: TRBD1; j_call: TRBJ2-3; v_call: TRBV4-3; cdr3_aa: CASSQVAQRGRIDTQYF; cdr3_nt: TGCGCCAGCAGCCAAGTCGCCCAAAGGGGGCGCATTGATACGCAGTATTTT
clone_size: many; d_call: TRBD2; j_call: TRBJ2-3; v_call: TRBV7-2; cdr3_aa: CASSLGLAGGLLDTQYF; cdr3_nt: TGTGCCAGCAGCTTAGGGCTAGCGGGGGGGCTATTGGATACGCAGTATTTT
clone_size: many; d_call: TRBD2; j_call: TRBJ2-3; v_call: TRBV7-2; cdr3_aa: CASSDPLGLAGLGTQYF; cdr3_nt: TGTGCCAGCAGCGACCCCCTGGGACTAGCGGGATTGGGTACGCAGTATTTT
clone_size: -; d_call: -; j_call: TRBJ1-4; v_call: TRBV28; cdr3_aa: CASTLGFETNEKLFF; cdr3_nt: TGTGCCAGCACTCTAGGGTTTGAAACTAATGAAAAACTGTTTTTT
clone_size: -; d_call: -; j_call: TRBJ2-7; v_call: TRBV7-9; cdr3_aa: CASSFNRDYEQYF; cdr3_nt: TGTGCCAGCAGCTTTAACAGGGACTACGAGCAGTACTTC
clone_size: many; d_call: TRBD1; j_call: TRBJ1-6; v_call: TRBV28; cdr3_aa: CASRPDRGSSPLHF; cdr3_nt: TGTGCCAGCAGACCGGACAGGGGGTCCTCACCCCTCCACTTT
clone_size: few; d_call: -; j_call: TRBJ1-4; v_call: TRBV2; cdr3_aa: CASRLNEKLFF; cdr3_nt: TGTGCCAGCAGACTTAATGAAAAACTGTTTTTT
clone_size: -; d_call: TRBD2; j_call: TRBJ2-7; v_call: TRBV19; cdr3_aa: CASSMLTGSGLAGSYEQYF; cdr3_nt: TGTGCCAGTAGTATGTTGACAGGTTCGGGACTAGCGGGATCCTACGAGCAGTACTTC
clone_size: few; d_call: -; j_call: TRBJ1-2; v_call: TRBV5-1; cdr3_aa: CASSPAIGANYGYTF; cdr3_nt: TGCGCCAGCAGCCCGGCCATTGGGGCTAACTATGGCTACACCTTC
clone_size: many; d_call: TRBD1; j_call: TRBJ2-7; v_call: TRBV7-2; cdr3_aa: CASSLGQGVYEQYF; cdr3_nt: TGTGCCAGCAGCTTAGGACAGGGCGTTTACGAGCAGTACTTC
clone_size: many; d_call: -; j_call: TRBJ1-4; v_call: TRBV7-9; cdr3_aa: CASSLLRQVNEKLFF; cdr3_nt: TGTGCCAGCAGCTTACTGAGGCAGGTTAATGAAAAACTGTTTTTT
clone_size: many; d_call: TRBD2; j_call: TRBJ2-1; v_call: TRBV20-1; cdr3_aa: CSAHVTSGRWNEQFF; cdr3_nt: TGCAGTGCCCACGTAACTAGCGGACGTTGGAATGAGCAGTTCTTC
clone_size: few; d_call: TRBD1; j_call: TRBJ2-1; v_call: TRBV7-8; cdr3_aa: CASSLAGTGMNEQFF; cdr3_nt: TGTGCCAGCAGCCTAGCCGGGACAGGGATGAATGAGCAGTTCTTC
clone_size: many; d_call: -; j_call: TRBJ2-7; v_call: TRBV9; cdr3_aa: CASSVGQDSYEQYF; cdr3_nt: TGTGCCAGCAGCGTAGGACAAGACTCCTACGAGCAGTACTTC
clone_size: -; d_call: TRBD2; j_call: TRBJ2-2; v_call: TRBV9; cdr3_aa: CASSGPAGGQTGELFF; cdr3_nt: TGTGCCAGCAGCGGCCCAGCGGGGGGGCAAACCGGGGAGCTGTTTTTT
clone_size: -; d_call: -; j_call: TRBJ2-3; v_call: TRBV7-2; cdr3_aa: CASSAGGLTGDTQYF; cdr3_nt: TGTGCCAGCAGCGCAGGGGGGTTAACGGGAGATACGCAGTATTTT
clone_size: many; d_call: -; j_call: TRBJ2-1; v_call: TRBV5-1; cdr3_aa: CASSPNPALAGDEQFF; cdr3_nt: TGCGCCAGCAGTCCTAACCCCGCTCTAGCTGGGGACGAGCAGTTCTTC
clone_size: many; d_call: TRBD2; j_call: TRBJ2-4; v_call: TRBV7-2; cdr3_aa: CASSLMGGLAKNIQYF; cdr3_nt: TGTGCCAGCAGCTTAATGGGGGGACTAGCTAAAAACATTCAGTACTTC
clone_size: few; d_call: TRBD1; j_call: TRBJ2-1; v_call: TRBV2; cdr3_aa: CASSVQGPAGEQFF; cdr3_nt: TGTGCCAGCAGTGTACAGGGGCCGGCGGGTGAGCAGTTCTTC